Presented here are 12 T cell receptor beta chains from one specimen sequenced in a study of blood T cell repertoires in COVID-19. Profiling relied on immunoSEQ multiplex PCR, and the TCRdb table lists in-frame clones only, not all of them. The data show 250,000 to 300,000 clones, 65% to 90% seen once. The sequenced sample was peripheral blood. The receptors derive from a man aged 45 to 65 with active or convalescent COVID-19.

This rearrangement joins TRBV5-1 to TRBJ2-3; D unresolved. Trimming removed 5 bases at V and 4 bases at J, with 11 bases between. This CDR3 is built from 13 residues. Germline CDR1 SGHRS, CDR2 YFSETQ. As DNA, the CDR3 is TGCGCCAGCAGTAGTGGTCCCCCAGATACGCAGTATTTT. Translated: CASSSGPPDTQYF.

The chain employs TRBV28 and TRBJ1-5, with a possible D match to TRBD1 (5 bases). This CDR3 has 15 amino acids. Per germline, CDR1 MDHEN and CDR2 SYDVKM. V lost 4 bases to trimming and J lost 7 bases, with 17 bases between them. The CDR3 sequence: CASSSMMGEGQPQHF. The DNA for the CDR3 is TGTGCCAGCAGTTCCATGATGGGGGAGGGCCAGCCCCAGCATTTT.

CDR3 in DNA: TGTGCCAGCAGCTCGGCCCCACGGGACACCATATATTTT. This sequence encodes CASSSAPRDTIYF. V and J are TRBV5-6 and TRBJ1-3; D is unclear. From germline, CDR1 is SGHDT and CDR2 YYEEEE. V dropped 3 bases and J dropped 8 bases, with 12 bases sitting between them. The CDR3 spans 13 residues. The full variable domain, with the rest looked up from reference TRBV5-6 and TRBJ1-3, is DAGVTQSPTHLIKTRGQQVTLRCSPKSGHDTVSWYQQALGQGPQFIFQYYEEEERQRGNFPDRFSGHQFPNYSSELNVNALLLGDSALYLCASSSAPRDTIYFGEGSWLTVV.

The chain links TRBV4-1 to TRBJ1-1; the D gene is possibly TRBD1 (5 bases). Germline CDR1 reads MGHRA; CDR2 reads YSYEKL. CDR3 length: 15 amino acids. With 0 bases removed from V and 5 bases from J, the gap between germline ends came to 13 bases. The CDR3 nucleotides read TGCGCCAGCAGCCAAGAAGTTAGGGGAGGAACTGAAGCTTTCTTT. This gives the protein CASSQEVRGGTEAFF.

This clone was recorded once. V and J are TRBV25-1 and TRBJ2-7, with a possible D match to TRBD2 (6 bases). Trimming removed 6 bases at V and 5 bases at J, with 20 bases between. This CDR3 has 15 amino acids. Per the germline V gene, CDR1 is MGHDK and CDR2 is SYGVNS. CDR3 sequence reads: CASSEGSGGTDEQYF. CDR3 bases: TGTGCCAGCAGCGAGGGAAGTGGGGGGACGGACGAGCAGTACTTC.

This clone was observed a single time. This rearrangement joins TRBV27 to TRBJ1-2, with 9 bases that match TRBD1. This CDR3 is 15 amino acids long. Germline V CDR1 and CDR2: MNHEY, SMNVEV (reference sequence). The V gene end was trimmed by 5 bases and the J gene end by 6 bases; junction bases not matched to a gene: 10. Written as DNA, the CDR3 is TGTGCCAGCAGTGTGCGGACCGGGACAGGGAATGGCTACACCTTC. Translation gives CASSVRTGTGNGYTF.

The chain is built from TRBV10-3 and TRBJ2-2, with 7 bases fitting TRBD1. The CDR3 is made up of 15 amino acids. Germline lookup yields CDR1 ENHRY and CDR2 SYGVKD. V trimming: 1 base; J trimming: 2 bases; junction bases outside the gene matches: 1. In DNA, the CDR3 is TGTGCCATCAGTGAGTGGGACAGCAACACCGGGGAGCTGTTTTTT. Translation: CAISEWDSNTGELFF.

V usage is TRBV12-5 and J usage is TRBJ2-3; 7 nucleotides match TRBD1. The length of the CDR3 is 14 residues. CDR1 and CDR2 (germline): LGHNT, FRNRAP. Losses at the gene ends were 5 bases for V and 4 bases for J; bases not matched to a gene: 6. The chain's CDR3 is CASGAAQGADTQYF. The DNA for the CDR3 is TGTGCTAGTGGTGCGGCGCAGGGGGCAGATACGCAGTATTTT. The full variable domain, with the rest looked up from reference TRBV12-5 and TRBJ2-3, is DARVTQTPRHKVTEMGQEVTMRCQPILGHNTVFWYRQTMMQGLELLAYFRNRAPLDDSGMPKDRFSAEMPDATLATLKIQPSEPRDSAVYFCASGAAQGADTQYFGPGTRLTVL.

This chain joins TRBV6-5 and TRBJ1-3; D not certain. The germline V gene encodes CDR1 MNHEY and CDR2 SVGAGI. The CDR3 consists of 14 residues. V gave up 7 bases and J gave up 0 bases, with 10 bases separating them. In DNA, the CDR3 is TGTGCCAGCACGCGCTTTATCTCTGGAAACACCATATATTTT. This codes for CASTRFISGNTIYF.

This clone was counted only a few times. The chain employs TRBV9 and TRBJ1-2; 10 nucleotides agree with TRBD1. V lost 4 bases, J lost 5 bases, and 5 bases stayed unmatched. This CDR3 region has 14 residues. Germline V gives CDR1 SGDLS, CDR2 YYNGEE. CDR3 loop: CASSLGQGLYGYTF. In DNA form, the CDR3 reads TGTGCCAGCAGCCTGGGACAGGGGCTTTATGGCTACACCTTC.

The chain joins TRBV7-6 to TRBJ2-5; 7 bases agree with TRBD1. Looked up from germline, CDR1 is SGHVS and CDR2 is FNYEAQ. The trim removed 5 bases at V and 5 bases at J, leaving 8 bases unmatched. The CDR3 is 14 amino acids. CDR3 region: CASSDPSQGETQYF. The CDR3 DNA sequence: TGTGCCAGCAGCGACCCCTCACAGGGGGAGACCCAGTACTTC.

The V call is TRBV10-3, the J call TRBJ2-3, with D unresolved. Germline values: CDR1 ENHRY, CDR2 SYGVKD. With 6 bases removed from V and 0 bases from J, the gap between germline ends came to 19 bases. The CDR3 length is 17 residues. Here the CDR3 reads CAISDRNLADSTDTQYF. The CDR3 DNA sequence: TGTGCCATCAGCGACCGTAACCTGGCGGATAGCACAGATACGCAGTATTTT.